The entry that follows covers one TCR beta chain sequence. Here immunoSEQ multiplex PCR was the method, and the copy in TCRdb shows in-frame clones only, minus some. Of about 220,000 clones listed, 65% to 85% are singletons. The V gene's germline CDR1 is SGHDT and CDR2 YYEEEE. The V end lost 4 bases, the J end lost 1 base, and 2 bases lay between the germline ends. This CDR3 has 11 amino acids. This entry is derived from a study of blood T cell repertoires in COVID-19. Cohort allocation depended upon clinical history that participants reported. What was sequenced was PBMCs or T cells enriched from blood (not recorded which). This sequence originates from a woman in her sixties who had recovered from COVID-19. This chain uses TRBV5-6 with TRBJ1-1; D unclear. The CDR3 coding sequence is TGTGCCAGCAGCCAGAACACTGAAGCTTTCTTT. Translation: CASSQNTEAFF.